The TCR beta chain under discussion was sequenced for a study of Ad26.COV2.S vaccination and SARS-CoV-2 variants. At the level of the study: It was the COV1001 Ad26.COV2.S trial arm that included the donor. Study-wide results and caveats: Following vaccination, spike-specific CD8+ and CD4+ T cell responses reportedly exhibited substantial breadth. Comparability of non-spike TCR breadth was observed across vaccine and placebo recipients. Spike-specific TCR breadth was greater in vaccine than placebo recipients.

This CDR3 comprises 13 residues. Germline V gene sequence: CDR1 SGHNT, CDR2 YENEEA. The V gene end was trimmed by 5 bases and the J gene end by 2 bases; junction bases not matched to a gene: 2. The treatment was: around 19 received Ad26.COV2.S at low or high dose, single or two shots; 5 received placebo; per-sample allocation not given. Sample collection was performed on day 63 after the first vaccine or placebo injection. The assay was immunoSEQ multiplex PCR, and TCRdb's table has in-frame clones only and misses some. The sample has 350,000 to 500,000 clones, 80% to 95% seen once. With regard to this clone: Antigen unknown.

This chain links TRBV11-3 with TRBJ2-5; 7 bases are shared with TRBD1. The clonotype originates from a person between 18 and 65 years old who received the Ad26.COV2.S COVID-19 vaccine or a placebo. Sequenced material: peripheral blood, taken in a trial of Ad26.COV2.S vaccine versus placebo. The CDR3 DNA follows: TGTGCCAGCAGCGTGGGACAGCAAGAGACCCAGTACTTC. Residues: CASSVGQQETQYF.